This entry describes one TCR beta chain. Its binding antigen is unknown. It has no much larger one-base neighbor in the sample; base qualities were not kept. The library was produced with the immunoSEQ multiplex PCR assay. TCRdb provides this immuneACCESS table in a form limited to in-frame rearrangements. Some clones are lacking; in checked studies, under half of them reflect an unresolved V gene, and why the rest are absent is not known. Within this sample are 150,000 to 200,000 clones, with 90% to 95% of them counted one time only. The ten largest clones take up around 1.3% of the sample. The sample originates from a study of control samples from healthy donors and cancer patients (dated by TCRdb to 2020 to 2022). CDR1 and CDR2 are drawn from the germline V gene: SGHVS, FNYEAQ. Spanning cysteine to phenylalanine, the CDR3 consists of 18 amino acids. The DNA shown is the 54-base CDR3, in frame from base 1. The V end loses 1 base and the J end loses 6 bases, and a stretch of 25 bases separates them.

Sequenced input: blood. This TCR was recovered from a woman aged 18-35 years in good health. The chain was built from TRBV7-6 and TRBJ2-7; TRBD1 could be the D gene, as 5 bases match. The base sequence is TGTGCCAGCAGCTTAGATCCCCCTGGGGCAGGGAAACCGGGCGAGCAGTACTTC. This translates into CASSLDPPGAGKPGEQYF.